This paragraph covers one T cell receptor (beta chain) sequence. Original data processing: Reference gene primer amplification gave estimated nucleated cell counts. Using immunoSEQ multiplex PCR, the repertoire was profiled, and TCRdb retains in-frame clones only, with some absent. The DNA gave D and trimming, while V, J and clone size come from that table. The sample lists about 240,000 clones, about four fifths seen once, with approximately 9.4% in the top ten. The data were taken from a study of blood T cell repertoires in COVID-19. The overall study: Material from acute and convalescent COVID-19 was sourced from the United States, Italy and Spain. T cells, B-cell-depleted T cells, or PBMCs provided the cDNA or gDNA that served as material.

The CDR3 covers 15 residues. The V and J ends lost 6 bases and 3 bases respectively, with 17 bases between them. Germline values: CDR1 MNHEY, CDR2 SVGAGI. The chain links TRBV6-5 to TRBJ1-1, with D uncertain. The source is a woman of 80 years or more with acute or convalescent COVID-19. What was sequenced was peripheral blood. The CDR3 spells CASRPPGGRDTEAFF. CDR3 nucleotides: TGTGCCAGCAGGCCCCCGGGAGGGCGAGACACTGAAGCTTTCTTT.